What follows is one TCR beta chain and its context. This record comes from a study of blood T cell repertoires in COVID-19. Study as a whole: Samples taken during acute and convalescent COVID-19 were collected in the United States, Italy and Spain. T cells, B-cell-depleted T cells, or PBMCs supplied cDNA or gDNA.

The CDR3 covers 21 residues. V was clipped by 0 bases and J by 1 base; unmatched bases: 19. The germline gives CDR1 SGHRS, CDR2 YFSETQ. Per the study methods: Amplification with reference gene primers provided the estimates of nucleated cell counts. Data came from immunoSEQ multiplex PCR; TCRdb stores just in-frame clones and leaves some out. The V and J calls and clone size are taken from that table; D and trimming were inferred from the DNA. The table has around 20,000 clones, about 88% seen once. This receptor was identified in a human donor in a cohort sampled during active COVID-19. The donor label of this sample is uncertain. The sample taken for sequencing was peripheral blood. The rearrangement uses TRBV5-1 and TRBJ1-1; TRBD1 matches 9 bases. For the CDR3, the DNA is TGCGCCAGCAGCTTGGTACTGATTACTCTTACGGGGACAGGGAAGAACACTGAAGCTTTCTTT. Translating gives CASSLVLITLTGTGKNTEAFF.